Each of the 6 T cell receptor beta chains below was sequenced from the same sample in a study of glioma-infiltrating T cells after dendritic cell vaccination. Sequenced by immunoSEQ multiplex PCR; TCRdb stores in-frame clones only, minus some. The sample holds more than 45,000 clones, about 86% seen once. Time point meaning: after dendritic cell vaccination, including at tumor progression/relapse. The sequences come from blood, collected after dendritic cell vaccination. Receptor source: a human donor with glioblastoma.

This clone was recorded once. The chain links TRBV5-5 to TRBJ2-7; D not resolved. This CDR3 spans 14 amino acids. Trimming shortened V by 1 base and J by 0 bases, and 8 bases separated the two germline ends. CDR1 and CDR2 from the germline V gene are SGHKS and YYEKEE (reference sequence). As DNA, the CDR3 is TGTGCCAGCAGCTTGAGACCTAGCTCCTACGAGCAGTACTTC. Translation: CASSLRPSSYEQYF.

This clone was seen a single time. The chain has TRBV5-1 and TRBJ1-1; perhaps TRBD1 as D (6 bases). The V and J ends lost 5 bases and 0 bases respectively, with 8 bases between them. Germline lookup yields CDR1 SGHRS and CDR2 YFSETQ. The CDR3 totals 13 residues. The CDR3 sequence: CASRSGVNTEAFF. The CDR3 DNA follows: TGCGCCAGCAGGTCAGGGGTGAACACTGAAGCTTTCTTT.

V usage is TRBV18 and J usage is TRBJ2-5; a possible D gene is TRBD2 (6 bases). Deletions cut 2 bases from V and 2 bases from J, with 9 bases between. The CDR3 is 14 amino acids. Germline V gives CDR1 KGHSH, CDR2 LQKENI. The DNA of the CDR3 is TGTGCCAGCTCACCAAGGAGGGATCAAGAGACCCAGTACTTC. Its translation is CASSPRRDQETQYF.

The chain combines TRBV7-2 with TRBJ1-2; a possible D gene is TRBD1 (6 bases). The length of the CDR3 is 15 residues. Per germline, CDR1 SGHTA and CDR2 FQGNSA. Trimming shortened V by 1 base and J by 5 bases, and 14 bases separated the two germline ends. Written as DNA, the CDR3 is TGTGCCAGCAGCTTAGAGGCAGGGGTGGGGTATGGCTACACCTTC. This translates into CASSLEAGVGYGYTF.

The chain employs TRBV27 and TRBJ2-5, with 9 positions matching TRBD2. The CDR3 is 13 residues long. Trimming at V came to 6 bases and at J to 2 bases, leaving 1 base not matched to a gene. CDR1 and CDR2 (germline): MNHEY, SMNVEV (reference sequence). CDR3 sequence (DNA): TGTGCCAGCAGGACTAGCGGTCAAGAGACCCAGTACTTC. It specifies CASRTSGQETQYF.

This chain uses TRBV4-3 with TRBJ1-5, with TRBD1 matching 8 bases. The V gene's germline CDR1 is LGHNA and CDR2 YSLEER. The V gene end was trimmed by 3 bases and the J gene end by 6 bases; junction bases not matched to a gene: 7. This CDR3 region has 15 residues. The CDR3 bases are TGCGCCAGCAGCCAGTCGACAGGGGAAGGTCAGCCCCAGCATTTT. Translation gives CASSQSTGEGQPQHF.